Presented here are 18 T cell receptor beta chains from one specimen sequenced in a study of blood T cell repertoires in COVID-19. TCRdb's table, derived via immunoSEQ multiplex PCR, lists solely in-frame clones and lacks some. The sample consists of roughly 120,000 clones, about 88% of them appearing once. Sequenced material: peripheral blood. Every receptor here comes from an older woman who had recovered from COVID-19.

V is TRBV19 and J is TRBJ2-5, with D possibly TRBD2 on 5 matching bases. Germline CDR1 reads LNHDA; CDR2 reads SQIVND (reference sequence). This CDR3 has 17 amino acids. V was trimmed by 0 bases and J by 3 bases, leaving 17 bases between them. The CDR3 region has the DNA TGTGCCAGTAGTATAGATCCGCCGGGATTGGGAGAAGAGACCCAGTACTTC. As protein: CASSIDPPGLGEETQYF. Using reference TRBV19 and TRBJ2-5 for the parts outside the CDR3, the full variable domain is DGGITQSPKYLFRKEGQNVTLSCEQNLNHDAMYWYRQDPGQGLRLIYYSQIVNDFQKGDIAEGYSVSREKKESFPLTVTSAQKNPTAFYLCASSIDPPGLGEETQYFGPGTRLLVL.

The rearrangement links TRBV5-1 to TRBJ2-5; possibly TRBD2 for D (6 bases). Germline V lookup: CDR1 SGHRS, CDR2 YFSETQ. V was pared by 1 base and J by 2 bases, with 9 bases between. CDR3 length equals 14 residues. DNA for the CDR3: TGCGCCAGCAGCTTGTTCGGGGGTCAAGAGACCCAGTACTTC. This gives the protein CASSLFGGQETQYF.

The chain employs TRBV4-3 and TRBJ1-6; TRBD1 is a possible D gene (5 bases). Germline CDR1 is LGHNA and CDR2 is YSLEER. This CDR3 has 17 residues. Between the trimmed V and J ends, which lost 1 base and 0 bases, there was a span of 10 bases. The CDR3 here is CASSQGGTTSYNSPLHF. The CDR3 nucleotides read TGCGCCAGCAGCCAAGGGGGGACTACCTCCTATAATTCACCCCTCCACTTT.

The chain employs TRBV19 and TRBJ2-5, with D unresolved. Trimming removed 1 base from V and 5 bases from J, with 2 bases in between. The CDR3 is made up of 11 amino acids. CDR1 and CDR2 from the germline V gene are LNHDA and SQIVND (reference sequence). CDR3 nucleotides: TGTGCCAGTAGTATAGCGGAGACCCAGTACTTC. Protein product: CASSIAETQYF.

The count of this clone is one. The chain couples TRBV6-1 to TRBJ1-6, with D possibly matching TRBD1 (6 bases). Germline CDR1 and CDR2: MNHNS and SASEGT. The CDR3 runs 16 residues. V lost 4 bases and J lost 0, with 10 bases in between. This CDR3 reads CASSATGSSYNSPLHF. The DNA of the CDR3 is TGTGCCAGCAGTGCTACAGGGAGCTCCTATAATTCACCCCTCCACTTT.

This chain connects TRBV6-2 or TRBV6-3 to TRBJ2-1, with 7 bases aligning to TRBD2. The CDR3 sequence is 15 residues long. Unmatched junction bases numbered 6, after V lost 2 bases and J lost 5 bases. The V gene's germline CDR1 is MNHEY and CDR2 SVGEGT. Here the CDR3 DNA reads TGTGCCAGCAGTTACAGCCCAGGGACTAACAATGAGCAGTTCTTC. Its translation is CASSYSPGTNNEQFF.

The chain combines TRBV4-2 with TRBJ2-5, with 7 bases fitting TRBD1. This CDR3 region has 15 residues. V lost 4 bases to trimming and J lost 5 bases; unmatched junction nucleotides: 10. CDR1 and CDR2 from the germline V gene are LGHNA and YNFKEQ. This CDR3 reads CASSPRDQQGETQYF. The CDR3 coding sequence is TGTGCCAGCAGCCCCCGGGACCAACAGGGGGAGACCCAGTACTTC.

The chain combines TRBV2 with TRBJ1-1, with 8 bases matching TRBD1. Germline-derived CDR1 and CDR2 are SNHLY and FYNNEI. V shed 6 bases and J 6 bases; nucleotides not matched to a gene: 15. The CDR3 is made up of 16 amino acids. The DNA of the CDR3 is TGTGCCAGCAGACAAGGACAGGGTGGAAGCGGCGCTGAAGCTTTCTTT. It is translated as CASRQGQGGSGAEAFF.

CDR3 in DNA: TGTGCCAGCAGCTTAAATGGAGGGTTTGGGCGGAACACTGAAGCTTTCTTT. Protein sequence: CASSLNGGFGRNTEAFF. The J gene is TRBJ1-1, the V gene TRBV7-3; D ambiguous. Germline V lookup: CDR1 SGHTA, CDR2 FQGTGA. The CDR3 runs to 17 residues. V lost 1 base, J lost 1 base, and 16 bases lay in between.

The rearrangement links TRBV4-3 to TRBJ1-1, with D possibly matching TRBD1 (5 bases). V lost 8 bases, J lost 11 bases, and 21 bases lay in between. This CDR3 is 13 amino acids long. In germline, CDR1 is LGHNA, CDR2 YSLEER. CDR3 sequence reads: CASGTTDSPEAFF. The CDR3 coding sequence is TGCGCCAGCGGAACGACCGACAGTCCCGAGGCTTTCTTT.

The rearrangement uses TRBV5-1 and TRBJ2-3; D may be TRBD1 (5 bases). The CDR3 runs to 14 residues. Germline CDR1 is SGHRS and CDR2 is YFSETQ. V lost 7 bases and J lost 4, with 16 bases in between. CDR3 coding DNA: TGCGCCAGCCGCGGACAAGCCTCGGCAGATACGCAGTATTTT. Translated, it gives CASRGQASADTQYF.

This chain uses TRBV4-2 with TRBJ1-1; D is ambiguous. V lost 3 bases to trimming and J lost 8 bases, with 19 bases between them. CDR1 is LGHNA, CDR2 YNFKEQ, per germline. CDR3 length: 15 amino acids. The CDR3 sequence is CASSHLEHRGREAFF. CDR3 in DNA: TGTGCCAGCAGCCACCTTGAACACCGGGGTAGAGAAGCTTTCTTT.

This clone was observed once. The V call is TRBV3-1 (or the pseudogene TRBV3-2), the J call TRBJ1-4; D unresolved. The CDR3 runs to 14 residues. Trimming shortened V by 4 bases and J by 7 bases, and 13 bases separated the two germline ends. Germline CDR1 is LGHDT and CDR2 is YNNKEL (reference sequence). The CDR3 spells CASSPRRLGEKLFF. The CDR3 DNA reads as TGTGCCAGCAGCCCTAGGAGGCTCGGTGAAAAACTGTTTTTT.

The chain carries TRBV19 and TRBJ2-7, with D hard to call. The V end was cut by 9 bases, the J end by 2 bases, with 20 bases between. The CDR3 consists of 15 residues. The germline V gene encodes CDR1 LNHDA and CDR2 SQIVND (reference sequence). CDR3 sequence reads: CARLPIGPLTYEQYF. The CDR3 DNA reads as TGTGCCAGACTACCAATAGGTCCTCTGACCTACGAGCAGTACTTC.

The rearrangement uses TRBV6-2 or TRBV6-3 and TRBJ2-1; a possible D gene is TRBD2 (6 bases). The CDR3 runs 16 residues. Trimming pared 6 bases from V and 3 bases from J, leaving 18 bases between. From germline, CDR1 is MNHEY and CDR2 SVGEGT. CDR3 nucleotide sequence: TGTGCCAGCAGCCCTCGGCCGGACTATTACTACAATGAGCAGTTCTTC. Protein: CASSPRPDYYYNEQFF.

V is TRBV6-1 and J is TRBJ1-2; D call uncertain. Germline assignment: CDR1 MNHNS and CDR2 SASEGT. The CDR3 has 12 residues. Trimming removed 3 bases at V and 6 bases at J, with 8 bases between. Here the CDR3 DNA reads TGTGCCAGCAGTGAGAGAGGGAATGGCTACACCTTC. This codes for CASSERGNGYTF.

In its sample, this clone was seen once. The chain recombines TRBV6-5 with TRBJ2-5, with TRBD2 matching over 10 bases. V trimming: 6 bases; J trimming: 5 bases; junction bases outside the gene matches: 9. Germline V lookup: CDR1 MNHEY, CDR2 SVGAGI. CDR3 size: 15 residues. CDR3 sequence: CASSVAGGGGETQYF. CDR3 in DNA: TGTGCCAGCAGCGTAGCGGGAGGAGGCGGGGAGACCCAGTACTTC.

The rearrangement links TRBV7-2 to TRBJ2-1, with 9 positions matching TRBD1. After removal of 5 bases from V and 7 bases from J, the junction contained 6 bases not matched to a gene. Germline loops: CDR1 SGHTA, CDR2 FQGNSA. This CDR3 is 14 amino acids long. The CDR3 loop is CASSAGTGWNEQFF. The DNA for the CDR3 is TGTGCCAGCAGCGCCGGGACAGGGTGGAATGAGCAGTTCTTC.